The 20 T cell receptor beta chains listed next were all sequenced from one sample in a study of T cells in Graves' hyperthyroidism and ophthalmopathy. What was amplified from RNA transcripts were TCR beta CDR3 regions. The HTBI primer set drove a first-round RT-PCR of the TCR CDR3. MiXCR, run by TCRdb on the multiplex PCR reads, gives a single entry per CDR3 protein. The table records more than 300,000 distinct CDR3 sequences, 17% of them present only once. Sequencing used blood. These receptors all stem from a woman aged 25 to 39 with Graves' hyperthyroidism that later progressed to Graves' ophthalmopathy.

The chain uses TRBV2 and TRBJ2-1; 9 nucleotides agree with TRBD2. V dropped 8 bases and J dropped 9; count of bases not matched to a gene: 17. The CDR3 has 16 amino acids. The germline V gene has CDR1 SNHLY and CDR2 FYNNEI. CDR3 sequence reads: CASEKRGAGRESEQFF. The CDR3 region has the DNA TGTGCCAGCGAAAAGCGGGGGGCCGGACGGGAGAGTGAGCAGTTCTTC.

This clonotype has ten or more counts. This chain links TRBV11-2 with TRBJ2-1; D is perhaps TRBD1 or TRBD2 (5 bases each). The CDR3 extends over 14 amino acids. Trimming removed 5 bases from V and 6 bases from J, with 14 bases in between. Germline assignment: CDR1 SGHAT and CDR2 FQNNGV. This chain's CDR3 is CASSTVLGANEQFF. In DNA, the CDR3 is TGTGCCAGCAGCACCGTACTAGGGGCCAATGAGCAGTTCTTC. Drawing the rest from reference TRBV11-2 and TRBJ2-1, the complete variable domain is EAGVAQSPRYKIIEKRQSVAFWCNPISGHATLYWYQQILGQGPKLLIQFQNNGVVDDSQLPKDRFSAERLKGVDSTLKIQPAKLEDSAVYLCASSTVLGANEQFFGPGTRLTVL.

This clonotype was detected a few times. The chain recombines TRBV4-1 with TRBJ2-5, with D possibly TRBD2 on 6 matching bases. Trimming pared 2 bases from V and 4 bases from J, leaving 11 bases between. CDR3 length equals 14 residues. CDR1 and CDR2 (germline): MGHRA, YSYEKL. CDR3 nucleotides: TGCGCCAGCAGCCAACCAGAAGCGGGAGAGACCCAGTACTTC. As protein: CASSQPEAGETQYF.

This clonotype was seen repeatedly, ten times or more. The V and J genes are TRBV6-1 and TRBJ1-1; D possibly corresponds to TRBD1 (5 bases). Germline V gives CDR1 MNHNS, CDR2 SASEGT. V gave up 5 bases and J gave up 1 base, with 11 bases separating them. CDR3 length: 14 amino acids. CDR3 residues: CASSQGPENTEAFF. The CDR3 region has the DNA TGTGCCAGCAGTCAGGGACCGGAGAACACTGAAGCTTTCTTT.

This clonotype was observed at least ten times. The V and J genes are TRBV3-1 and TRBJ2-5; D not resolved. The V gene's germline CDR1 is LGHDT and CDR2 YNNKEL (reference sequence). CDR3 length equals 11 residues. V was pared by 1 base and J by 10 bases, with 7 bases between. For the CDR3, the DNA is TGTGCCAGCAGCCAAGCCTCGGGCCAGTACTTC. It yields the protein CASSQASGQYF.

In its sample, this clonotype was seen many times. CDR3 sequence (DNA): TGTGCCAGCTCACCACCATCAGGGCTGGAGACCCAGTACTTC. As protein: CASSPPSGLETQYF. This chain links TRBV18 with TRBJ2-5; D is possibly TRBD1 (5 bases). CDR1 KGHSH and CDR2 LQKENI come from the germline V gene. The CDR3 is 14 amino acids. V gave up 0 bases and J gave up 5 bases, with 10 bases separating them.

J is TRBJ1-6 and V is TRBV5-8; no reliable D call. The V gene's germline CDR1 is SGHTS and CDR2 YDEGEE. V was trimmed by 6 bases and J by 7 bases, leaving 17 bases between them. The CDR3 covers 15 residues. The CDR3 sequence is CASNNGLESNSPLHF. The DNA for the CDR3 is TGTGCCAGCAACAATGGGTTGGAGAGCAATTCACCCCTCCACTTT.

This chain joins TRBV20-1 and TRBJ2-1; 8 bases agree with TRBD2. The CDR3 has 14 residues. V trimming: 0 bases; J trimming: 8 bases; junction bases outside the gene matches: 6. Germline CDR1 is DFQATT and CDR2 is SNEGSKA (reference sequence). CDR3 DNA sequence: TGCAGTGCTAGAGAAGCGGGGGTATTCTATGAGCAGTTCTTC. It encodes CSAREAGVFYEQFF.

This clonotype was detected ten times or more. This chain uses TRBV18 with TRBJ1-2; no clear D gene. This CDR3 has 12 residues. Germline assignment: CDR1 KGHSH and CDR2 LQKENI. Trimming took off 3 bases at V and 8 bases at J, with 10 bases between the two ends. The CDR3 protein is CASSPPAGGYTF. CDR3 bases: TGTGCCAGCTCACCCCCGGCGGGCGGCTACACCTTC.

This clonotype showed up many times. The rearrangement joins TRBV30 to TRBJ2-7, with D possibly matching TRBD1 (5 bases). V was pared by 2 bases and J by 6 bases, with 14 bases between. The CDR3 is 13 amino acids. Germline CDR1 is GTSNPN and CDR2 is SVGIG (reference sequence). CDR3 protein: CAWSTSQGPEQYF. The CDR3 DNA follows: TGTGCCTGGAGTACATCCCAGGGTCCCGAGCAGTACTTC.

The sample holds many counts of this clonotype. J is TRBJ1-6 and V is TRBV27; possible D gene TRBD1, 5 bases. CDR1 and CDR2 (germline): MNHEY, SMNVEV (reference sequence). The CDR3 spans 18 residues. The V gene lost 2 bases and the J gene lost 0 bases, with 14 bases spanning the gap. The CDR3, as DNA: TGTGCCAGCAGTTTAGGACGGAACAGGAGCTCCTATAATTCACCCCTCCACTTT. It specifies CASSLGRNRSSYNSPLHF.

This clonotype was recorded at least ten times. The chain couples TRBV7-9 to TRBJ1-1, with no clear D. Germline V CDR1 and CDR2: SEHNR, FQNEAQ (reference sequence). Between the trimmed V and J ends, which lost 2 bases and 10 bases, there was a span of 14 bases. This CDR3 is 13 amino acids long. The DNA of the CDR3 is TGTGCCAGCAGCTTAATGCGATCCGGAGGAGCTTTCTTT. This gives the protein CASSLMRSGGAFF.

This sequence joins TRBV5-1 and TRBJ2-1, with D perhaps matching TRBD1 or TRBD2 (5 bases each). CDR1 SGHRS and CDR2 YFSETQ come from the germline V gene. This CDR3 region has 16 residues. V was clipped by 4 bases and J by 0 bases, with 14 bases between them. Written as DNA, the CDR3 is TGCGCCAGCAGCGCTTCGTGGGACCCCTCCTACAATGAGCAGTTCTTC. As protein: CASSASWDPSYNEQFF.

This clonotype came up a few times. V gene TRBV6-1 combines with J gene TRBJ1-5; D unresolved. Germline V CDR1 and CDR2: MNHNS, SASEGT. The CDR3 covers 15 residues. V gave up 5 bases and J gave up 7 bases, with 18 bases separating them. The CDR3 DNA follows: TGTGCCAGCAGTTTGAAGGTTGGCGGGTCCCAGCCCCAGCATTTT. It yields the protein CASSLKVGGSQPQHF.

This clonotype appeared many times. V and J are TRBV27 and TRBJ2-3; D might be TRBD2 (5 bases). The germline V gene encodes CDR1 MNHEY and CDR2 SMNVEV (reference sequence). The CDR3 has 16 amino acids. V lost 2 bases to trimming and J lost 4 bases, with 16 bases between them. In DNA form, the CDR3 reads TGTGCCAGCAGTTTAGAAGGGCTAGCCTCCGCAGATACGCAGTATTTT. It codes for CASSLEGLASADTQYF.

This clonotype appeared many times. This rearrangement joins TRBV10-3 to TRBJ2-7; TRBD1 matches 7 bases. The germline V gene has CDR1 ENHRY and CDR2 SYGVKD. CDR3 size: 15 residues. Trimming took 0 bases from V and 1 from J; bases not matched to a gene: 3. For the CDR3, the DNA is TGTGCCATCAGTGAGTCACAGGGGCTGTCCTACGAGCAGTACTTC. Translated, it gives CAISESQGLSYEQYF.

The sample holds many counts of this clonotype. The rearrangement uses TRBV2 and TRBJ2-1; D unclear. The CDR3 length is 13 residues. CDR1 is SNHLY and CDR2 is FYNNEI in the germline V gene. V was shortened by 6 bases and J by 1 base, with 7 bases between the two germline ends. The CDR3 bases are TGTGCCAGCAGAAGTCGATCCTACAATGAGCAGTTCTTC. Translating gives CASRSRSYNEQFF.

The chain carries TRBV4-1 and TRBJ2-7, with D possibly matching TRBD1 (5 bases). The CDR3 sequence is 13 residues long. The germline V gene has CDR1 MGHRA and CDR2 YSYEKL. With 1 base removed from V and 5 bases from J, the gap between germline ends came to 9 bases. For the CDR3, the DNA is TGCGCCAGCAGCCAAGGTCAGGGCCACGAGCAGTACTTC. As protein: CASSQGQGHEQYF.

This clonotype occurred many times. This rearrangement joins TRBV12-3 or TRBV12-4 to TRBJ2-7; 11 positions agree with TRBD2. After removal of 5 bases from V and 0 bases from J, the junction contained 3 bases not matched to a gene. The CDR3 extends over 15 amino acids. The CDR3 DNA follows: TGTGCCAGCAGTCCTACTAGCGGGAGCTCCTACGAGCAGTACTTC. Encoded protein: CASSPTSGSSYEQYF.

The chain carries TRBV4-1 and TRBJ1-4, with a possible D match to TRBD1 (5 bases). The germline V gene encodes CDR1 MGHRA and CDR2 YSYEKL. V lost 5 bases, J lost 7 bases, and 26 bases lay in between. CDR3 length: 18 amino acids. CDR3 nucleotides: TGCGCCAGCAGCGTTAGGACACAAAAGTCGAAGCGGGCTGAAAAACTGTTTTTT. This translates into CASSVRTQKSKRAEKLFF.